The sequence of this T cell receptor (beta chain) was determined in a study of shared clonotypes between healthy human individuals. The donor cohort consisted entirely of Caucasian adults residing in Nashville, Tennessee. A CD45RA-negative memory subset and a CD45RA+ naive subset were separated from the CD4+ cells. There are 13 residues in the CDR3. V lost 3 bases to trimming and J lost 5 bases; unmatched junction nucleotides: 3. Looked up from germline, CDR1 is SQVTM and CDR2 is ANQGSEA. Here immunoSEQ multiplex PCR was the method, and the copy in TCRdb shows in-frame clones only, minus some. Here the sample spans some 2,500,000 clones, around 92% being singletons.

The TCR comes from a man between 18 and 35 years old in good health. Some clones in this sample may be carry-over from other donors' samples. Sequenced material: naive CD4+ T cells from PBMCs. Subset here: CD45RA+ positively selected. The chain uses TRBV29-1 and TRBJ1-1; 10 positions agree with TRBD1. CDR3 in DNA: TGCAGCGTTGATCGGACAGGGGGGACTGAAGCTTTCTTT. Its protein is CSVDRTGGTEAFF.